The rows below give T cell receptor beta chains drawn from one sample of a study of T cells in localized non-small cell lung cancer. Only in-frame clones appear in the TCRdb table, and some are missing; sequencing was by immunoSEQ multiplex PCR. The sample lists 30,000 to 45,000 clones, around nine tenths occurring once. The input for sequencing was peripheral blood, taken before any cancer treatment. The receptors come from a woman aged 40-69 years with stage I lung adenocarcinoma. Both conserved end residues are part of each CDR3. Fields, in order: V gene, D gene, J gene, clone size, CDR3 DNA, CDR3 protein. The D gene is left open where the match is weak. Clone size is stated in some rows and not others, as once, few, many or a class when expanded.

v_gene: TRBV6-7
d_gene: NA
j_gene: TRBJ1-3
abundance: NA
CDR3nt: TGTGCCAGTTGGGGGTCGGGGGGAAACACCATATATTTT
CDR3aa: CASWGSGGNTIYF

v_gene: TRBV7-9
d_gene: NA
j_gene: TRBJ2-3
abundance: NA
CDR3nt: TGTGCCAGCAGCCGGGGAATAGATACGCAGTATTTT
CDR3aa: CASSRGIDTQYF

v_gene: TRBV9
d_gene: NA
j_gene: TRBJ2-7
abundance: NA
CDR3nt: TGTGCCAGCAGCGCCCTAAACAGGCCCTACGAGCAGTACTTC
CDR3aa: CASSALNRPYEQYF

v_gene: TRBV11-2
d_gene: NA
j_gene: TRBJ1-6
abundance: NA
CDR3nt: TGTGCCAGCAGCAACGGACGCCTCTATAATTCACCCCTCCACTTT
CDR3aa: CASSNGRLYNSPLHF

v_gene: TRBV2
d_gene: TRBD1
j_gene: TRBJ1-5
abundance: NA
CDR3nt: TGTGCCAGCATCCCGGGACAGGGCTATCAGCCCCAGCATTTT
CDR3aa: CASIPGQGYQPQHF

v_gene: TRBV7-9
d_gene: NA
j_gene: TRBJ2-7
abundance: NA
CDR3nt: TGTGCCAGCAGCTTAGGACGGAGCTCCTACGAGCAGTACTTC
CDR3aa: CASSLGRSSYEQYF

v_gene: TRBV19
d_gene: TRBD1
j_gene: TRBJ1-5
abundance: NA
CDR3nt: TGTGCCAGTAGTATAGACCGGGACAGGGGGCAGGGAAGCAATCAGCCCCAGCATTTT
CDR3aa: CASSIDRDRGQGSNQPQHF

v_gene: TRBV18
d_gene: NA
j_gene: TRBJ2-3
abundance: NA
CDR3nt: TGTGCCAGCTCACCTCGAAGGGGCGCCGCGACAGATACGCAGTATTTT
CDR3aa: CASSPRRGAATDTQYF

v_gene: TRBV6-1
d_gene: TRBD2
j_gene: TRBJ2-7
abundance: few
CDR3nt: TGTGCCAGCAGTGGGGGGACGGGAGGAAGGTACGAGCAGTACTTC
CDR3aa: CASSGGTGGRYEQYF

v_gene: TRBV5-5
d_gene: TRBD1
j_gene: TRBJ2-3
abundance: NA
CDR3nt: TGTGCCAGCAGCCTCGACAGGGGGGCCGAGTATTTT
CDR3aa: CASSLDRGAEYF

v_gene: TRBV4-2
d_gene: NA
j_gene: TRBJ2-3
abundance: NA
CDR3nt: TGTGCCAGCAGCCAAGAAGGGCACACAGATACGCAGTATTTT
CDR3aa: CASSQEGHTDTQYF

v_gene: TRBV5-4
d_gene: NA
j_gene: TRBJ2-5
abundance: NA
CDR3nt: TGTGCCAGCAGCCAGAGACAGTACCAAGAGACCCAGTACTTC
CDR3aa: CASSQRQYQETQYF

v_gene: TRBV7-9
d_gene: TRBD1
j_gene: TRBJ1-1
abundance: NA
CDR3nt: TGTGCCAGCAGCCTGACAGGGGGAACTGAAGCTTTCTTT
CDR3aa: CASSLTGGTEAFF

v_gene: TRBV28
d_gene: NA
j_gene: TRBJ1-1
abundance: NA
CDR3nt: TGTGCCAGCAGGGACTACACTGAAGCTTTCTTT
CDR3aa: CASRDYTEAFF

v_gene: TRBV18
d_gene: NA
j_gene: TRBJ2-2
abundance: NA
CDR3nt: TGTGCCAGCTCACCACTTAACAAAGGCACCGGGGAGCTGTTTTTT
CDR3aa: CASSPLNKGTGELFF

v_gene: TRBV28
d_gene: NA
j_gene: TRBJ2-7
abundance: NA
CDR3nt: TGTGCCAGCGGGGAACGATCGTTAGCCCCCTACGAGCAGTACTTC
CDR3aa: CASGERSLAPYEQYF

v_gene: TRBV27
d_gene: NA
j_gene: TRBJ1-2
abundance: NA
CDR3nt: TGTGCCAGCAGTTTAGGGGGGACCTATGGCTACACCTTC
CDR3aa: CASSLGGTYGYTF

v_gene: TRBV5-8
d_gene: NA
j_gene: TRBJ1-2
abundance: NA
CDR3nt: TGTGCCAGCAGCTTAATTCCCCCCATCTATGGCTACACCTTC
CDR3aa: CASSLIPPIYGYTF

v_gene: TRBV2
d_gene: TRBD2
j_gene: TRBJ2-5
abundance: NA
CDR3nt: TGTGCCAGCGTAGAATTTCGGGAGGGCGCTAAAGAGACCCAGTACTTC
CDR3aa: CASVEFREGAKETQYF

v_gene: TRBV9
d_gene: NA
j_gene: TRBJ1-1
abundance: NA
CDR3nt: TGTGCCAGCAGCGTAGCTAGCAACACTGAAGCTTTCTTT
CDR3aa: CASSVASNTEAFF

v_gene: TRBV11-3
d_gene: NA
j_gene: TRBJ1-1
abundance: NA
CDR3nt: TGTGCCAGCAGCTTATCGTCGGGCCTTGAAGCTTTCTTT
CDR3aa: CASSLSSGLEAFF

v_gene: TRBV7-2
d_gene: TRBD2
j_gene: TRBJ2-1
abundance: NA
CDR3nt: TGTGCCAGCAAAGTGGGCGGGGGAGCCAATGAGCAGTTCTTC
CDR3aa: CASKVGGGANEQFF

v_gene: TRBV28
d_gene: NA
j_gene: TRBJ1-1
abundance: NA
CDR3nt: TGTGCCAGCAGTTTATGGGGTGAGGTAGCTTTCTTT
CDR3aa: CASSLWGEVAFF

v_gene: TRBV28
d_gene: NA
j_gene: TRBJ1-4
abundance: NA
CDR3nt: TGTGCCAGCAGCAACCCGGGAGGGGATGAAAAACTGTTTTTT
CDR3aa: CASSNPGGDEKLFF

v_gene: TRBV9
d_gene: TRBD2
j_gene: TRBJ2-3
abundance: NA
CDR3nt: TGTGCCAGCAGCTATCCAGGGACTAGCGGGGGGACCGGCACAGATACGCAGTATTTT
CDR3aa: CASSYPGTSGGTGTDTQYF

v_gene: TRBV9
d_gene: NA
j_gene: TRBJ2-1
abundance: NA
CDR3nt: TGTGCCAGCAGCGTAGTGTTAGTCACGGAGCAGTTCTTC
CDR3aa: CASSVVLVTEQFF

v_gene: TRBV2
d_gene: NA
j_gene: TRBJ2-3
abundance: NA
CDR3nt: TGTGCCAGCAGTGAAGGGACTCAAACAGATACGCAGTATTTT
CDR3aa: CASSEGTQTDTQYF

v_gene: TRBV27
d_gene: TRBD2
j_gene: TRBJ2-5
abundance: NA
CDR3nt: TGTGCCAGCAGTTCCGGGACTAGCGGGGTCAGGTACTTC
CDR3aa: CASSSGTSGVRYF

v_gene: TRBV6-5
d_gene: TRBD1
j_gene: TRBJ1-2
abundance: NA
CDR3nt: TGTGCCAGCAGTAGGACAGGGGCCTTCGACTATGGCTACACCTTC
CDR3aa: CASSRTGAFDYGYTF

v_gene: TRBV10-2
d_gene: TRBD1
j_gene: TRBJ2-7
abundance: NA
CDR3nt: TGCGCCAGCAGACCGACAGGGGGCAGCTACGAGCAGTACTTC
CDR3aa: CASRPTGGSYEQYF